This record concerns one T cell receptor beta chain sequence. The data stem from a study of T cell changes during pregnancy in multiple sclerosis. Profiled with immunoSEQ multiplex PCR; TCRdb holds only in-frame clones, not every one. The data show over 85,000 clones, with about nine tenths seen just once and roughly 0.79% held by the top ten. CDR1 is LNHDA, CDR2 SQIVND, per germline (reference sequence). V lost 6 bases and J lost 0, with 11 bases in between. This CDR3 has 14 residues. This clonotype originated in a female donor in good health, enrolled as a control in a pregnancy study. The V and J genes are TRBV19 and TRBJ1-1; D is unresolved. This sample comprised peripheral blood, obtained in the second trimester of pregnancy. The CDR3 DNA is TGTGCCAGTAGATGGGAGTCAATGAACACTGAAGCTTTCTTT. Protein product: CASRWESMNTEAFF.